Listed below are T cell receptor delta chains from one sample, sequenced in a study of Vδ1+ human thymocytes. TCRdb applied CATT to the multiplex PCR reads for clone calling. The table includes over 65,000 delta-chain clones, around 35% detected once. Sequencing was done on a sample of Vdelta1+ gamma-delta thymocytes from the thymus. These receptors were taken from a boy younger than two who had congenital heart surgery. Each CDR3 is given with its conserved first and last residue.

19 TRDJ1 TRDV1 CALGDTTDYWGSYTDKLIF
19 TRDJ1 TRDV1 CALGLFLQMVGYASGKLIF
21 TRDJ1 TRDV1 CALGEGYPLLGDTIATDKLIF
23 TRDJ1 TRDV1 CALGENQQLRSGFSWTYTDKLIF
16 TRDJ1 TRDV1 CALGGTLYRPTDKLIF
23 TRDJ1 TRDV1 CALGELDRILLSGGGYYADKLIF
15 TRDJ1 TRDV1 CALGEPSVLGGKLIF
21 TRDJ1 TRDV1 CALGEGLLPTGGSTRIDKLIF
15 TRDJ1 TRDV1 CALGEPGGYTDKLIF
20 TRDJ1 TRDV1 CALGDNIPSGVPPYTDKLIF
28 TRDJ1 TRDV1 CALGERKPLSCTKAGLGENSPPSDKLIF
19 TRDJ1 TRDV1 CALGALVPRMGEDTDKLIF
17 TRDJ1 TRDV2 CACDTDWGTLGADKLIF
18 TRDJ1 TRDV2 CACDGTGGWSPYTDKLIF
24 TRDJ1 TRDV1 CALGEEVPPDGDTYPRLITDKLIF
17 TRDJ1 TRDV1 CALGENGVPGYTDKLIF
19 TRDJ1 TRDV1 CALGEKLPTGIRYTDKLIF
23 TRDJ1 TRDV1 CALGERWGYGLWGIEGHTDKLIF
20 TRDJ1 TRDV1 CALGEWASVPTGTTTDKLIF
21 TRDJ1 TRDV1 CALGERGSSTTGGSYTDKLTF
13 TRDJ1 TRDV2 CACAAPLGDKLIF
18 TRDJ1 TRDV1 CALGAKTGPWNEIDKLIF
16 TRDJ1 TRDV1 CALGVQRGGSTDKLIF
19 TRDJ1 TRDV1 CALGELWAGGYEGTDKLIF
17 TRDJ1 TRAV29/DV5 CATSRVSSWRVNDKLIF
21 TRDJ1 TRDV1 CALGDRTSYVTTRGYTDKLIF
19 TRDJ1 TRDV1 CALGDPRYPSGPGPDKLIF
20 TRDJ1 TRDV1 CALGQFPDWGIRGYTDKLIF
22 TRDJ1 TRDV1 CALGEALPCGGYCPRDTDKLIF
23 TRDJ1 TRDV1 CALGERASNPLQTILGDTAKLIF
16 TRDJ3 TRDV2 CATTRSWVIPDRQMFF
20 TRDJ1 TRDV1 CALGEPSSPYWGKYTDKLIF
15 TRDJ1 TRDV1 CALGEHPVHTDKLIF
16 TRDJ1 TRDV1 CALGQKWEFGTDKLIF
24 TRDJ1 TRDV1 CALGELIKLTNRFWGTMVTDKLIF
19 TRDJ1 TRDV1 CALGGYWGIRFTNTDKLIF
24 TRDJ1 TRDV1 CALGERGSWGLPPMYWGIRDKLIF
18 TRDJ1 TRDV2 CATERLGDTSEYTDKLIF
19 TRDJ1 TRDV1 CALGLLIILGDLYTDKLIF
16 TRDJ1 TRDV1 CALGERVSGYTDKLIF
18 TRDJ1 TRDV1 CALGERDPTLDLGDKLIF
17 TRDJ1 TRDV1 CALGELWVPSNTDKLIF
24 TRDJ1 TRDV1 CALGEPRGFLPNWGTRVYTDKLIF
21 TRDJ1 TRDV1 CALGELEPLSSSLGDLHKLIF
21 TRDJ1 TRDV1 CALGELLYGGGYDAVSDKLIF
23 TRDJ1 TRDV1 CALGELPFFPYWGSNFYTDKLIF
17 TRDJ1 TRDV1 CALGDHIPVGYTDKLIF
18 TRDJ1 TRDV1 CALGDQSYGGWYTDKLIF
19 TRDJ1 TRDV1 CALGGWPSYEDWFTDKLIF
15 TRDJ1 TRDV1 CALGESVFEENKLIF
21 TRDJ1 TRDV1 CALGEPGDLVWGISYTDKLIF
19 TRDJ1 TRDV1 CALGELRSYMSGGLDKLIF
17 TRDJ1 TRDV1 CALGEPSSYWGHDKLIF
21 TRDJ1 TRDV1 CALGERRFNVLGVLYTDKLIF